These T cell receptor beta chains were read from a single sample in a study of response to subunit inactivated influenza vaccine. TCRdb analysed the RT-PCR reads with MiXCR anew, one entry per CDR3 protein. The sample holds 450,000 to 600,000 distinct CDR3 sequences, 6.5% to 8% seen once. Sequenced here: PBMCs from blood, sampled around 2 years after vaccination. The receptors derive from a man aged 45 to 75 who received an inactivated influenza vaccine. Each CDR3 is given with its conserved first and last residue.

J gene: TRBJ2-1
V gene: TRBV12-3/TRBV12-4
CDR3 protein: CASSFPSIPVYEQFF

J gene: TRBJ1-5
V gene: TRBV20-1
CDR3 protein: CSAANNNQPQHF

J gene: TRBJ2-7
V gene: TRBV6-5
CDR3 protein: CASSWGGAGEQYF

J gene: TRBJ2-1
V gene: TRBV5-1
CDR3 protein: CASSLAGGSLFF

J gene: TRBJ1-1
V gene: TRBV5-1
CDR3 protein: CASSPRIERLGEAFF

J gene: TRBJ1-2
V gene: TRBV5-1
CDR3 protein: CASSFFPVVTYGYTF

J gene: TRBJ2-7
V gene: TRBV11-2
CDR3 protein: CASGASGGDYEQYF

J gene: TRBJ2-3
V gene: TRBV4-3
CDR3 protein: CASSQIGLEPRTDTQYF

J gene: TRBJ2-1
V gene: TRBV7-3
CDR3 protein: CASSKGLAHNEQFF

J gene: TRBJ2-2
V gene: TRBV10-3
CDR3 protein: CAIRGQANTGELFF

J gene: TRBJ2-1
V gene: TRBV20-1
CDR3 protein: CSARNSYNEQFF

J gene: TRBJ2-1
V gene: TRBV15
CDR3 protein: CATSRGFSEAEQFF

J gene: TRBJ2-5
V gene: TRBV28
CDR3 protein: CASSSRLVFSQETQYF

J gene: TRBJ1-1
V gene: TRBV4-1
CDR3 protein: CASSQLAGANTEAFF

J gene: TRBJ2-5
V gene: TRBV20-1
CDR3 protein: CSASPGLAGAQETQYF